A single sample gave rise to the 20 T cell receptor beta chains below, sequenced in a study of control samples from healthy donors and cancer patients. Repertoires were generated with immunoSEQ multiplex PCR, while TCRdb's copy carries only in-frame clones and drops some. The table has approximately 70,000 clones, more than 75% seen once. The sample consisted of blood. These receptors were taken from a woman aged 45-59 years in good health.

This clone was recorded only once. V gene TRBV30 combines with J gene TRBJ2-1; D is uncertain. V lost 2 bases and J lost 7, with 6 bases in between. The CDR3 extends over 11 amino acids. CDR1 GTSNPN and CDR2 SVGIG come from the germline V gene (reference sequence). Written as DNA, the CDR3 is TGTGCCTGGAGTTTATCTAATGAGCAGTTCTTC. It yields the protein CAWSLSNEQFF.

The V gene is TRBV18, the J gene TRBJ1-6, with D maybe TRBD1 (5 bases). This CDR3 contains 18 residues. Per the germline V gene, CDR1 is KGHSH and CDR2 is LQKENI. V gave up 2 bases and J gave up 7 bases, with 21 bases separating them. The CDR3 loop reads CASSPTGHIDSSNSPLHF. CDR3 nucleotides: TGTGCCAGCTCACCAACGGGGCATATAGACAGCTCCAATTCACCCCTCCACTTT.

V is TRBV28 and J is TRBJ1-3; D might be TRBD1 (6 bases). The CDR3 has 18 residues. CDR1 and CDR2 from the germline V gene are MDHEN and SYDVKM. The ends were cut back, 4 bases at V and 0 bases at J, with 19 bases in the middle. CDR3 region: CASSSQGQYSFSGNTIYF. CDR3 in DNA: TGTGCCAGCAGTTCTCAAGGACAGTATAGTTTCTCTGGAAACACCATATATTTT.

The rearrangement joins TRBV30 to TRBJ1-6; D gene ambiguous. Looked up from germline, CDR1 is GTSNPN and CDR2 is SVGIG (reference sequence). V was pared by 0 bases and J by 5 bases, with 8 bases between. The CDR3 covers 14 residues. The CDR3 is CAWSVRPNNSPLHF. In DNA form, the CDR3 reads TGTGCCTGGAGTGTGAGGCCCAATAATTCACCCCTCCACTTT.

CDR3 region: CASSRRRDLYNEQFF. CDR3 nucleotides: TGTGCCAGCAGCCGCCGGAGGGACCTCTACAATGAGCAGTTCTTC. The rearrangement links TRBV11-2 to TRBJ2-1; D is possibly TRBD2 (6 bases). CDR1 is SGHAT, CDR2 FQNNGV, per germline. The CDR3 runs 15 residues. Trimming pared 5 bases from V and 3 bases from J, leaving 14 bases between.

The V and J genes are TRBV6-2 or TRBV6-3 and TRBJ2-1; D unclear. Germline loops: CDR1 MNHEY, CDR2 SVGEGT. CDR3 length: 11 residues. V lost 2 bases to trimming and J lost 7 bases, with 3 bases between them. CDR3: CASSYANEQFF. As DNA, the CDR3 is TGTGCCAGCAGTTACGCGAATGAGCAGTTCTTC.

CDR3 loop: CATSDVAGEGWETQYF. The CDR3 nucleotides read TGTGCCACCAGTGATGTAGCGGGGGAGGGATGGGAGACCCAGTACTTC. The chain recombines TRBV24-1 with TRBJ2-5; TRBD2 aligns across 9 bases. Per the germline V gene, CDR1 is KGHDR and CDR2 is SFDVKD. V was clipped by 3 bases and J by 5 bases; unmatched bases: 9. This CDR3 is built from 16 residues.

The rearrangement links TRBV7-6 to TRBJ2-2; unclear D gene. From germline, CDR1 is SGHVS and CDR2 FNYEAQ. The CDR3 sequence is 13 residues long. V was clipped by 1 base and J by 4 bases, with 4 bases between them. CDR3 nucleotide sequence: TGTGCCAGCAGCTTAGACCTCACCGGGGAGCTGTTTTTT. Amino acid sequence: CASSLDLTGELFF.

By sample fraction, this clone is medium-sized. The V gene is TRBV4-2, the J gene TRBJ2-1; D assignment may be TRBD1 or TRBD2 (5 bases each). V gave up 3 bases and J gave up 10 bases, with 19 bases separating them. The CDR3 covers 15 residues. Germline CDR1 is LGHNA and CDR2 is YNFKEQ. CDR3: CASSHTRDVGDEQFF. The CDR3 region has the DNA TGTGCCAGCAGCCATACCAGGGATGTAGGGGACGAGCAGTTCTTC.

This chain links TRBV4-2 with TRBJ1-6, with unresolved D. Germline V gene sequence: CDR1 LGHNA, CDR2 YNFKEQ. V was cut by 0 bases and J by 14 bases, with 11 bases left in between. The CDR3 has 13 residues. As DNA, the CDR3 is TGTGCCAGCAGCCAAGATCGCACTCGGTCCCTCCACTTT. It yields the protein CASSQDRTRSLHF.

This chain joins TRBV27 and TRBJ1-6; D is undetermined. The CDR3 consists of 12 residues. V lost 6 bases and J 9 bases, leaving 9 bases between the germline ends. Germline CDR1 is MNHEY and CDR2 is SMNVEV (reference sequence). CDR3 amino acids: CASSPVGSPLHF. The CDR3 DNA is TGTGCCAGCAGCCCGGTCGGTTCACCCCTCCACTTT.

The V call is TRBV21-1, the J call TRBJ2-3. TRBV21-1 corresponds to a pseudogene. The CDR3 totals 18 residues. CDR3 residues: CASSKGAGSIKGTDTQYF. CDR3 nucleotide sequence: TGTGCCAGCAGCAAAGGGGCCGGGTCGATCAAAGGCACAGATACGCAGTATTTT.

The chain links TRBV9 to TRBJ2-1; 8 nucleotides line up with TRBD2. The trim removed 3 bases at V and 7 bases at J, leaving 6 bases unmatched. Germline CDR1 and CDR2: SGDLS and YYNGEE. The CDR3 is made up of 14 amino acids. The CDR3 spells CASSGTSLGNEQFF. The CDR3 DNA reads TGTGCCAGCAGCGGGACTAGCCTGGGGAATGAGCAGTTCTTC.

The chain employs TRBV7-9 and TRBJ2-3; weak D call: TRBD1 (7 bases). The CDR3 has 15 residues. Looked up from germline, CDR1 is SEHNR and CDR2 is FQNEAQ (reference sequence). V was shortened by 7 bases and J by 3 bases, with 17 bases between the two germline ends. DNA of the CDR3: TGTGCCAGCAACTGGTTTCCAGGGGGGACAGATACGCAGTATTTT. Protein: CASNWFPGGTDTQYF.

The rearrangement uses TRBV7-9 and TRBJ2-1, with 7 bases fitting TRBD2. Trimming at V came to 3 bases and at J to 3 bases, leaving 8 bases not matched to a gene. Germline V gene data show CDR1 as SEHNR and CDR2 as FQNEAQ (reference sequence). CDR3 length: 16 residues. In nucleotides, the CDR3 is TGTGCCAGCAGCTTTACGGCGGGAGTTGTCTACAATGAGCAGTTCTTC. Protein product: CASSFTAGVVYNEQFF. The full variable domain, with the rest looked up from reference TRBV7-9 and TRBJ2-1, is DTGVSQNPRHKITKRGQNVTFRCDPISEHNRLYWYRQTLGQGPEFLTYFQNEAQLEKSRLLSDRFSAERPKGSFSTLEIQRTEQGDSAMYLCASSFTAGVVYNEQFFGPGTRLTVL.

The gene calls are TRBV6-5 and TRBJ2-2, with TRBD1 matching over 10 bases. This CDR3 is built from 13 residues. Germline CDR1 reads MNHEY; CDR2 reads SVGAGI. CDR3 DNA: TGTGCGGGGAGACAGGGGGCCGACGGGGAGCTGTTTTTT. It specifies CAGRQGADGELFF.

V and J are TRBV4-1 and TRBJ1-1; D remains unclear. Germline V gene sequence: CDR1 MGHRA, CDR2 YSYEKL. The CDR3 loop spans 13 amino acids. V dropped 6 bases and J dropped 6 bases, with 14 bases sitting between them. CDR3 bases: TGCGCCAGCAGTTGGGCCGAGGTAGCTGAAGCTTTCTTT. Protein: CASSWAEVAEAFF.

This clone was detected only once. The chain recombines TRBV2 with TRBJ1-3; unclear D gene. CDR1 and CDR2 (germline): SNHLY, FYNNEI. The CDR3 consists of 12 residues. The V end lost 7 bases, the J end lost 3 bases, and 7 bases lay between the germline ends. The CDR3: CASTASGNTIYF. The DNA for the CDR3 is TGTGCCAGCACGGCTAGTGGAAACACCATATATTTT.

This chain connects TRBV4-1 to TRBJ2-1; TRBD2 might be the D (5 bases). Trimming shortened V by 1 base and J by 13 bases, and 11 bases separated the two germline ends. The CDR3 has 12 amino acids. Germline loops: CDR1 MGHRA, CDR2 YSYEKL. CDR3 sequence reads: CASSQVMDSQFF. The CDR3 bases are TGCGCCAGCAGCCAAGTGATGGACTCTCAGTTCTTC.

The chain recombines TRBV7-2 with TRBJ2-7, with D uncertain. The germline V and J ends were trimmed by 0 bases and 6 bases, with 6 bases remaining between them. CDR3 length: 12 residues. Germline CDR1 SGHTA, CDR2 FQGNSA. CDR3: CASSLAGREQYF. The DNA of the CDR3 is TGTGCCAGCAGCTTAGCGGGTCGCGAGCAGTACTTC.